This T cell receptor beta chain was recovered during a study of Ad26.COV2.S vaccination and SARS-CoV-2 variants. Across the study: The donor was enrolled in the Ad26.COV2.S arm of the COV1001 trial. Dosing was one shot or two shots 56 days apart.

With regard to this clone: Its specificity is unknown.

The CDR3 consists of 11 residues. The ends lost 7 bases at V and 6 bases at J; junction bases unmatched: 5. Germline V CDR1 and CDR2: SQVTM, ANQGSEA. Indicated treatment: about 20 received Ad26.COV2.S at low or high dose, single or two shots; a few received placebo; per-sample allocation not given. The samples date from day 63 after the first vaccine or placebo injection. This person who donated was an adult of 18-55 years in Boston. Using immunoSEQ multiplex PCR, the repertoire was profiled, and TCRdb retains in-frame clones only, with some absent. The sample has roughly 450,000 clones, 80% to 95% seen once. Study-wide results and caveats: The study found similar non-spike TCR breadth in vaccine and placebo recipients.

This clonotype was sampled from a person between 18 and 60 years old who received the Ad26.COV2.S COVID-19 vaccine or a placebo. The chain employs TRBV29-1 and TRBJ2-7; TRBD1 aligns across 8 bases. The sequencing used peripheral blood, collected in a trial of Ad26.COV2.S vaccine versus placebo. As DNA, the CDR3 is TGCAGCGGAGACAGGGGTTCCGAGCAGTACTTC. This gives the protein CSGDRGSEQYF.